The 2 T cell receptor beta chains below come from one sample, sequenced in a study of T cells in Graves' hyperthyroidism and ophthalmopathy. It was RNA transcripts that yielded the amplified TCR beta CDR3 regions. The TCR CDR3 was amplified in a first-round RT-PCR using the HTBI primer set. TCRdb reprocessed the multiplex PCR reads via MiXCR and lists one record per CDR3 protein. The data hold some 400,000 distinct CDR3 sequences, with more than 11% observed a single time. Sequencing was carried out using blood. These TCRs come from a woman aged 55-69 years with Graves' hyperthyroidism.

Comment on this clonotype: A read error may account for a junction end that differs from germline. The chain recombines TRBV5-1 with TRBJ2-3, with D uncertain. This CDR3 contains 12 residues. Germline CDR1 SGHRS, CDR2 YFSETQ. The CDR3 loop is CANSADTDTQYF. In nucleotides, the CDR3 is TGCGCCAACAGCGCGGACACAGATACGCAGTATTTT. Based on the CDR3 plus reference TRBV5-1 and TRBJ2-3, the full variable domain is KAGVTQTPRYLIKTRGQQVTLSCSPISGHRSVSWYQQTPGQGLQFLFEYFSETQRNKGNFPGRFSGRQFSNSRSEMNVSTLELGDSALYLCANSADTDTQYFGPGTRLTVL.

The chain employs TRBV9 and TRBJ2-5, with D hard to call. CDR3 size: 14 residues. Trimming removed 0 bases at V and 4 bases at J, with 10 bases between. The germline V gene encodes CDR1 SGDLS and CDR2 YYNGEE. The CDR3 sequence is CASSVEQSGETQYF. CDR3 sequence (DNA): TGTGCCAGCAGCGTAGAACAGAGTGGAGAGACCCAGTACTTC.